The 14 T cell receptor beta chains below come from one sample, sequenced in a study of cytomegalovirus exposure and HLA in healthy donors. In the PCR, 60 Vbeta and 13 Jbeta primers were used. Sequenced by immunoSEQ multiplex PCR; TCRdb stores in-frame clones only, minus some. Recorded for this sample: fewer than 150,000 clones. The sequencing input was PBMCs. These receptors were collected from an older woman in good health and CMV-seronegative.

As DNA, the CDR3 is TGTGCCAGCAGCTTAGCGTCAGGGGGAACTAATGAAAAACTGTTTTTT. It yields the protein CASSLASGGTNEKLFF. The rearrangement links TRBV7-9 to TRBJ1-4; TRBD1 agrees at 7 bases. V was clipped by 0 bases and J by 1 base; unmatched bases: 2. The CDR3 runs 16 residues. The germline V gene has CDR1 SEHNR and CDR2 FQNEAQ (reference sequence).

This chain joins TRBV5-4 and TRBJ2-1; 15 bases line up with TRBD2. V gave up 4 bases and J gave up 9 bases; unmatched junction bases: 11. The germline CDR1 and CDR2 sequences are SGHNT and YYREEE (reference sequence). CDR3 length equals 17 residues. The CDR3 region is CASSPIGTSGGRGEQFF. CDR3 in DNA: TGTGCCAGCAGCCCCATCGGGACTAGCGGGGGGCGGGGTGAGCAGTTCTTC.

The chain recombines TRBV4-1 with TRBJ1-5; 7 positions match TRBD1. There are 16 residues in the CDR3. V shed 4 bases and J 0 bases; nucleotides not matched to a gene: 6. From germline, CDR1 is MGHRA and CDR2 YSYEKL. Here the CDR3 DNA reads TGCGCCAGCAGCCCTCAGGACAGGAATAGCAATCAGCCCCAGCATTTT. Translated, it gives CASSPQDRNSNQPQHF.

The chain combines TRBV27 with TRBJ2-1; D gene unclear. From germline, CDR1 is MNHEY and CDR2 SMNVEV (reference sequence). The CDR3 consists of 11 residues. V was clipped by 7 bases and J by 5 bases, with 6 bases between them. The DNA of the CDR3 is TGTGCCAGCACCGCGCACAATGAGCAGTTCTTC. This encodes CASTAHNEQFF.

This rearrangement joins TRBV2 to TRBJ2-2; D gene unclear. The V and J ends lost 3 bases and 6 bases respectively, with 11 bases between them. Looked up from germline, CDR1 is SNHLY and CDR2 is FYNNEI. The CDR3 is 14 amino acids. The CDR3: CASSDISLAGELFF. The CDR3, as DNA: TGTGCCAGCAGTGATATTTCCCTCGCCGGGGAGCTGTTTTTT. The entire variable domain, with the rest obtained from reference TRBV2 and TRBJ2-2, is as follows: EPEVTQTPSHQVTQMGQEVILRCVPISNHLYFYWYRQILGQKVEFLVSFYNNEISEKSEIFDDQFSVERPDGSNFTLKIRSTKLEDSAMYFCASSDISLAGELFFGEGSRLTVL.

V is TRBV7-9 and J is TRBJ2-3, with 11 bases that match TRBD2. The germline gives CDR1 SEHNR, CDR2 FQNEAQ (reference sequence). V trimming: 5 bases; J trimming: 5 bases; junction bases outside the gene matches: 12. This CDR3 is 17 amino acids long. DNA of the CDR3: TGTGCCAGCAGCCCCTTACTAGCGGGGGTCCCTGGAGATACGCAGTATTTT. It translates to CASSPLLAGVPGDTQYF.

This chain's CDR3 is CASSNLNTGTPQETQYF. The DNA of the CDR3 is TGTGCCAGCAGCAATCTTAACACCGGGACACCTCAAGAGACCCAGTACTTC. The chain links TRBV7-9 to TRBJ2-5, with D possibly being TRBD1 (6 bases). Germline assignment: CDR1 SEHNR and CDR2 FQNEAQ (reference sequence). V gave up 5 bases and J gave up 2 bases, with 21 bases separating them. CDR3 size: 17 residues. The whole variable domain, filled in from reference TRBV7-9 and TRBJ2-5, reads DTGVSQNPRHKITKRGQNVTFRCDPISEHNRLYWYRQTLGQGPEFLTYFQNEAQLEKSRLLSDRFSAERPKGSFSTLEIQRTEQGDSAMYLCASSNLNTGTPQETQYFGPGTRLLVL.

The chain is built from TRBV7-8 and TRBJ2-6; TRBD1 is a possible D gene (7 bases). V was trimmed by 0 bases and J by 2 bases, leaving 14 bases between them. CDR1 and CDR2 from the germline V gene are SGHVS and FQNEAQ. This CDR3 is 18 amino acids long. CDR3 coding DNA: TGTGCCAGCAGCTTAGCCACCTCAGGGGGGACTGGGGCCAACGTCCTGACTTTC. It yields the protein CASSLATSGGTGANVLTF.

The chain uses TRBV25-1 and TRBJ2-4; 8 bases match TRBD1. This CDR3 comprises 13 residues. After removal of 1 base from V and 7 bases from J, the junction contained 0 bases not matched to a gene. Germline V gene data show CDR1 as MGHDK and CDR2 as SYGVNS. In DNA form, the CDR3 reads TGTGCCAGCAGTGAATCAGGGGGCAACATTCAGTACTTC. It is translated as CASSESGGNIQYF.

V gene TRBV15 combines with J gene TRBJ1-5; 8 bases match TRBD1. The V gene's germline CDR1 is LNHNV and CDR2 YYDKDF (reference sequence). The CDR3 is 16 residues long. V was clipped by 4 bases and J by 0 bases; unmatched bases: 5. The CDR3 sequence: CATSNGQGYSNQPQHF. As DNA, the CDR3 is TGTGCCACCAGCAACGGACAGGGCTATAGCAATCAGCCCCAGCATTTT.

The J gene is TRBJ1-2, the V gene TRBV28, with 10 bases matching TRBD1. Germline V CDR1 and CDR2: MDHEN, SYDVKM. The CDR3 is 16 amino acids. V dropped 6 bases and J dropped 2; count of bases not matched to a gene: 9. CDR3 coding DNA: TGTGCCAGCAGCTGGCCCCCGGGACAGGGGAACTATGGCTACACCTTC. Protein: CASSWPPGQGNYGYTF.

The chain carries TRBV23-1 and TRBJ1-2; 8 bases are a match to TRBD1. Being an ORF, TRBV23-1 has a function that is uncertain. The CDR3 spans 15 residues. V was pared by 8 bases and J by 8 bases, with 16 bases of the junction left unmatched. Here the CDR3 reads CASGPTGQGKEGYTF. CDR3 nucleotides: TGCGCCAGCGGCCCAACAGGACAGGGTAAAGAAGGCTACACCTTC.

V and J are TRBV7-9 and TRBJ2-3, with 7 bases that match TRBD1. V shed 4 bases, J shed 5 bases, and the junction held 15 bases outside the gene matches. There are 17 residues in the CDR3. Germline lookup yields CDR1 SEHNR and CDR2 FQNEAQ (reference sequence). CDR3: CASSSTINRGVVDTQYF. CDR3 in DNA: TGTGCCAGCAGCTCGACCATAAACAGGGGAGTGGTAGATACGCAGTATTTT.

This chain links TRBV19 with TRBJ2-7, with D possibly matching TRBD2 (6 bases). V dropped 1 base and J dropped 3 bases, with 10 bases sitting between them. This CDR3 contains 14 residues. The germline CDR1 and CDR2 sequences are LNHDA and SQIVND (reference sequence). The chain's CDR3 is CASSIVEGNYEQYF. For the CDR3, the DNA is TGTGCCAGTAGTATAGTGGAGGGGAACTACGAGCAGTACTTC.